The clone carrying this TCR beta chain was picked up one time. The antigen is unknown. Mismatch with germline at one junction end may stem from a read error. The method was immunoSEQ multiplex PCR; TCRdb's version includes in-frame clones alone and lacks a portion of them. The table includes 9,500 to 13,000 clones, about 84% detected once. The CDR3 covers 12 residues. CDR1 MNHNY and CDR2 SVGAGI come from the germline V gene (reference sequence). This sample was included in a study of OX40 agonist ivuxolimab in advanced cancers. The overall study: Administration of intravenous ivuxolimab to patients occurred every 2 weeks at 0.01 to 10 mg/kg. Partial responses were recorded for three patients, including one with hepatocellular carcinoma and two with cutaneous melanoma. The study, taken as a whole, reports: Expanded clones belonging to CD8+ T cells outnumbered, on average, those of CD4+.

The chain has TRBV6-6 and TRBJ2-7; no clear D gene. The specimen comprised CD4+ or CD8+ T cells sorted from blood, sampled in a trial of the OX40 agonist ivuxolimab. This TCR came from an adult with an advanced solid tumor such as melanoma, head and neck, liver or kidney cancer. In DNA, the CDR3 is TGTGTCAGCAGCACGGACGGTTACGAGCAGTACTTC. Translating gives CVSSTDGYEQYF.